The T cell receptor beta chain described here comes from a study of memory CD4+ T cells and cytomegalovirus serostatus. This clone was counted a few times. Its matching antigen is unknown. V gave up 5 bases and J gave up 15 bases; unmatched junction bases: 14. CDR3 length: 14 amino acids. Germline V gene sequence: CDR1 MDHEN, CDR2 SYDVKM. Single viable CD3+CD4+CD8-CD45RO+ cells were sorted as the memory CD4+ T cells. Whole-study findings and limits: CD4+ memory repertoires contained 67 of 164 reported CMV TCRbeta sequences.

Here immunoSEQ multiplex PCR was the method, and the copy in TCRdb shows in-frame clones only, minus some. The sample carries roughly 86,000 clones, about four fifths recorded once. The receptor comes from an adult in good health and CMV-seropositive. The sequenced sample consisted of memory CD4+ T cells from blood. The chain combines TRBV28 with TRBJ1-4; 8 positions agree with TRBD1. The CDR3 loop reads CASSAGQVTMKVFF. The CDR3 coding sequence is TGTGCCAGCAGTGCGGGACAGGTGACAATGAAAGTGTTTTTT.